This T cell receptor (beta chain) was obtained from a study of shared clonotypes between healthy human individuals. Study-level points and caveats: Sequencing of the sorted subsets was shown by rarefaction to be incomplete despite large depth. A generally larger estimated richness was seen in naive subsets than in memory subsets.

Comments on this clone: Its antigen remains unidentified.

Terminally differentiated effector memory CD45RA+ cells were left out of the naive CD8 fraction, which was CD45RO-negative and positively selected for CCR7. The CDR3 has 17 residues. Trimming took 0 bases from V and 8 from J; bases not matched to a gene: 13. Germline values: CDR1 GTSNPN, CDR2 SVGIG (reference sequence). Splitting of each subset's genomic DNA was done evenly across several immunoSEQ plates. Libraries were prepared by immunoSEQ multiplex PCR; TCRdb keeps only in-frame clonotypes and omits some of them. This table has around 1.9 million clones, just over 90% appearing once. The sequencing sample was made of naive CD8+ T cells from PBMCs. This TCR was recovered from a man between 18 and 35 years old in good health. Some clones in this sample may be carry-over from other donors' samples. The rearrangement uses TRBV30 and TRBJ2-1; 10 nucleotides align to TRBD2. DNA for the CDR3: TGTGCCTGGAGTGTTGGTCTAGCGGGGGTGAGTGGGGATGAGCAGTTCTTC. Protein sequence: CAWSVGLAGVSGDEQFF.